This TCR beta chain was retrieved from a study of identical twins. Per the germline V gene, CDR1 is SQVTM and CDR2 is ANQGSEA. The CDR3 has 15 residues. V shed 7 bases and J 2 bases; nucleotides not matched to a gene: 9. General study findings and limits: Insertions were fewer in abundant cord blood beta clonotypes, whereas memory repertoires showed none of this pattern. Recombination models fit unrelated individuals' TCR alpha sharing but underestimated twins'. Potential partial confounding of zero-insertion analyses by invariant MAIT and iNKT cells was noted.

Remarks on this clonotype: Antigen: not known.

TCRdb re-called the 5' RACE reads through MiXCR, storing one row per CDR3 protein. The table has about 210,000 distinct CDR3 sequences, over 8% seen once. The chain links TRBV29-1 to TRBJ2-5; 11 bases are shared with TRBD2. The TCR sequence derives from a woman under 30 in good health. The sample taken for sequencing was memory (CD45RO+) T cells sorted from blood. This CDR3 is CSGLGLAEVQETQYF. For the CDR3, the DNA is TGCAGCGGCTTGGGACTAGCGGAAGTACAAGAGACCCAGTACTTC.